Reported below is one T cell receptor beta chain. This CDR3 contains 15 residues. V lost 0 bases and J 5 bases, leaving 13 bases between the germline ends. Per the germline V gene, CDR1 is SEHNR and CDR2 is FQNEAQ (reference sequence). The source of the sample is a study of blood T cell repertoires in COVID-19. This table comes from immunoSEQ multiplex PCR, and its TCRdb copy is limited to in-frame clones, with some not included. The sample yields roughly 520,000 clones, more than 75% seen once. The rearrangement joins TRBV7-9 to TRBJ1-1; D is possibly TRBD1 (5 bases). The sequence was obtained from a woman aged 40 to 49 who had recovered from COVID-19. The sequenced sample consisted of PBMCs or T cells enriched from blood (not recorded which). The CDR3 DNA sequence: TGTGCCAGCAGCTTAGCGGCAGGGAAGAAAACTGAAGCTTTCTTT. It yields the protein CASSLAAGKKTEAFF.